A selection of T cell receptor beta chains follows, all from one sample in a study of cytomegalovirus exposure and HLA in healthy donors. Sequencing used immunoSEQ multiplex PCR; TCRdb keeps in-frame clones, though not all of them. The repertoire table contains 110,000 to 150,000 clones. The sequencing input was PBMCs. The receptors originated from a middle-aged man in good health and CMV-seronegative. CDR3s include the opening cysteine and the closing phenylalanine or tryptophan. Each record gives: D gene, V gene, CDR3 protein. The D gene is left open where the match is weak.

d_gene: .; v_gene: TRBV5-1; CDR3aa: CASSLTGLSNEKLFF
d_gene: .; v_gene: TRBV7-9; CDR3aa: CASSPVEAKNIQYF
d_gene: TRBD1; v_gene: TRBV19; CDR3aa: CASSITSGTGTFQYF
d_gene: .; v_gene: TRBV6-1; CDR3aa: CASSERGMLNTEAFF
d_gene: .; v_gene: TRBV10-3; CDR3aa: CAITHRDDSPLHF
d_gene: TRBD1; v_gene: TRBV18; CDR3aa: CASSPVWQGGVGNQPQHF
d_gene: TRBD2; v_gene: TRBV4-1; CDR3aa: CASSQGAGGTGELFF
d_gene: .; v_gene: TRBV7-8; CDR3aa: CASSQPERVLGGYTF
d_gene: .; v_gene: TRBV27; CDR3aa: CASTHVGGRGPYEQYF
d_gene: .; v_gene: TRBV2; CDR3aa: CASSDGDRPGYTF
d_gene: .; v_gene: TRBV29-1; CDR3aa: CSVGDARGVEQYF
d_gene: .; v_gene: TRBV6-5; CDR3aa: CASSYLTGTEAFF
d_gene: .; v_gene: TRBV2; CDR3aa: CASSVLQSLDREAFF
d_gene: .; v_gene: TRBV9; CDR3aa: CASSLLLDRARSGANVLTF
d_gene: .; v_gene: TRBV5-4; CDR3aa: CASSLPGANQPQHF
d_gene: TRBD2; v_gene: TRBV9; CDR3aa: CASSPVPPLTSGGSYTGELFF
d_gene: .; v_gene: TRBV13; CDR3aa: CASSLTGRGSGNTIYF
d_gene: .; v_gene: TRBV19; CDR3aa: CASSMTDANEKLFF